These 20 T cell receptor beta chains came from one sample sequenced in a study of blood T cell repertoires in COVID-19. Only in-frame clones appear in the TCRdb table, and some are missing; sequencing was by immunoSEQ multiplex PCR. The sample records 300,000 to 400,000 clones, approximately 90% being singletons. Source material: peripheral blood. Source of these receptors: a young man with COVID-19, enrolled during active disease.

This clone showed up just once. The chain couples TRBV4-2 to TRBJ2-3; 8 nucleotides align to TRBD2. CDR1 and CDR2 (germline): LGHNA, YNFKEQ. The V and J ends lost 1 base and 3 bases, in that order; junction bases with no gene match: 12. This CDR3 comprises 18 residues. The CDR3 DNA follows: TGTGCCAGCAGCCAAGCCGACTCGCGGGAGGCGGGGACAGATACGCAGTATTTT. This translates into CASSQADSREAGTDTQYF.

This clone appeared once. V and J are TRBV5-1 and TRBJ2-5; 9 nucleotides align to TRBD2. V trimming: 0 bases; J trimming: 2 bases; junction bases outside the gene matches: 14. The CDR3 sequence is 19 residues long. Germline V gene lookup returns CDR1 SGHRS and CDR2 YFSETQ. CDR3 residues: CASSLAVGLAGSLQETQYF. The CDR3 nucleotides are TGCGCCAGCAGCTTGGCAGTAGGGCTAGCGGGGAGCTTACAAGAGACCCAGTACTTC.

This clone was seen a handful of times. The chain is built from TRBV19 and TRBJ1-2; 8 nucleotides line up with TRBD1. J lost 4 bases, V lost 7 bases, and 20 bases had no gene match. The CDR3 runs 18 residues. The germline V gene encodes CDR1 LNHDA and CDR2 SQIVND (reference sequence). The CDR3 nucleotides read TGTGCCAGTACCCTAGCCTATGGCCACCGCGACAGGGGCTATGGCTACACCTTC. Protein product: CASTLAYGHRDRGYGYTF.

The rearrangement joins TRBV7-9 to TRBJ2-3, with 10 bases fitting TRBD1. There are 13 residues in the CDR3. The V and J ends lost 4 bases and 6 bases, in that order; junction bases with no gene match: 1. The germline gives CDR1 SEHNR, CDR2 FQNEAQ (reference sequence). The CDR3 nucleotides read TGTGCCAGCAGCTGGGGACAGGGGGATACGCAGTATTTT. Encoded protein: CASSWGQGDTQYF.

The CDR3 loop is CASSLSLAGEGEQFF. The CDR3 DNA sequence: TGCGCCAGCAGCTTGTCGCTAGCGGGAGAAGGTGAGCAGTTCTTC. The chain has TRBV5-1 and TRBJ2-1; 10 nucleotides line up with TRBD2. Trimming at V came to 1 base and at J to 9 bases, leaving 7 bases not matched to a gene. The CDR3 is made up of 15 amino acids. Germline CDR1 SGHRS, CDR2 YFSETQ.

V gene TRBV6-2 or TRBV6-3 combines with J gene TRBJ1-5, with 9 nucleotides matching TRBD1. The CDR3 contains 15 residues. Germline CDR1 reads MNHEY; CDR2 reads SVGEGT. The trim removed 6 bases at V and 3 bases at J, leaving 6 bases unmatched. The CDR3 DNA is TGTGCCAGCAGCTGGACAGGGGCGAACAATCAGCCCCAGCATTTT. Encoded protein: CASSWTGANNQPQHF.

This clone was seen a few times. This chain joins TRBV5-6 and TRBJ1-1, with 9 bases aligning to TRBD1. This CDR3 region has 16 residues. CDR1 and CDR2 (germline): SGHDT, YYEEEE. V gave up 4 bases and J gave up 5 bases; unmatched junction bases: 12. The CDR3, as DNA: TGTGCCAGCAGCCCGGGACAGGGACAAGGAAGTACTGAAGCTTTCTTT. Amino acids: CASSPGQGQGSTEAFF. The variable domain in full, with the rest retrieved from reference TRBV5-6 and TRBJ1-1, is DAGVTQSPTHLIKTRGQQVTLRCSPKSGHDTVSWYQQALGQGPQFIFQYYEEEERQRGNFPDRFSGHQFPNYSSELNVNALLLGDSALYLCASSPGQGQGSTEAFFGQGTRLTVV.

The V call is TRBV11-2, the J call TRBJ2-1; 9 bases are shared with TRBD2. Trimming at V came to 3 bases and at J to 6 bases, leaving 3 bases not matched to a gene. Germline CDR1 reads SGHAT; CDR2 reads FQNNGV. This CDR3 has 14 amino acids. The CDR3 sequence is CASSFLTSGNEQFF. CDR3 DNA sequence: TGTGCCAGCAGCTTCCTGACTAGCGGCAATGAGCAGTTCTTC.

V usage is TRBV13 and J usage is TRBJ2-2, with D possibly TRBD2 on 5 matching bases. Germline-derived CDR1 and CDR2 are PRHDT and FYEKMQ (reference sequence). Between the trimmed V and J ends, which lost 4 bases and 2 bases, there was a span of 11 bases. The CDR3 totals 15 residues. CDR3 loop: CASSSGLVNTGELFF. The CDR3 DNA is TGTGCCAGCAGCTCCGGACTCGTAAACACCGGGGAGCTGTTTTTT. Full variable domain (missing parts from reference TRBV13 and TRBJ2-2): AAGVIQSPRHLIKEKRETATLKCYPIPRHDTVYWYQQGPGQDPQFLISFYEKMQSDKGSIPDRFSAQQFSDYHSELNMSSLELGDSALYFCASSSGLVNTGELFFGEGSRLTVL.

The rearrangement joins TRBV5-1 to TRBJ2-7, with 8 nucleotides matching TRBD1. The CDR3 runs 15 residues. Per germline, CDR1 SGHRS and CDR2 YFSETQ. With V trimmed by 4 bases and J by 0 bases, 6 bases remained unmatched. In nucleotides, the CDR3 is TGCGCCAGCAGCCCCGGGACAGGTGCCTCCTACGAGCAGTACTTC. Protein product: CASSPGTGASYEQYF.

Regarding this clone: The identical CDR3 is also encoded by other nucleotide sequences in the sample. Here the CDR3 reads CASSLGGGPYEQYF. The CDR3 DNA sequence: TGTGCCAGCAGTTTGGGGGGTGGGCCCTACGAGCAGTACTTC. The rearrangement links TRBV28 to TRBJ2-7; D is perhaps TRBD2 (6 bases). Germline V gene sequence: CDR1 MDHEN, CDR2 SYDVKM. Trimming shortened V by 3 bases and J by 2 bases, and 11 bases separated the two germline ends. The CDR3 contains 14 residues.

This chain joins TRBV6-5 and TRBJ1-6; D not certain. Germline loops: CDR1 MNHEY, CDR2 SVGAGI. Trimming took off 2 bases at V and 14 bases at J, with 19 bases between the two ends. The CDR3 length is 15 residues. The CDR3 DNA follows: TGTGCCAGCAGTTACGCGGAGGAGGGCGGGTATTCCCTCCACTTT. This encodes CASSYAEEGGYSLHF.

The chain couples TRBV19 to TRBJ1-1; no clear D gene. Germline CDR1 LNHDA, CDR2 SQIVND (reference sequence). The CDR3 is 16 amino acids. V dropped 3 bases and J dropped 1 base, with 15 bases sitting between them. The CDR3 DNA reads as TGTGCCAGTAGTATGGTGTTCCGGGGAGGGAACACTGAAGCTTTCTTT. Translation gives CASSMVFRGGNTEAFF.

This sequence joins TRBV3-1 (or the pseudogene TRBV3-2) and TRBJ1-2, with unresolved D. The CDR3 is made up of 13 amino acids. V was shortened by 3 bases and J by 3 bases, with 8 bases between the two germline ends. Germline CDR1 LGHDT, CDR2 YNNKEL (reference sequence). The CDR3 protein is CASSHTAYYGYTF. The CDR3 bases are TGTGCCAGCAGCCACACAGCCTACTATGGCTACACCTTC.

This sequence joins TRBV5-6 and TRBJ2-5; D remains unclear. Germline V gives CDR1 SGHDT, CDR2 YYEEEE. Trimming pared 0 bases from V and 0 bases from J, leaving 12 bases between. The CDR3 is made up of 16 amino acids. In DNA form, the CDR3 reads TGTGCCAGCAGCTTGGTTTTTTTGGGCTACCAAGAGACCCAGTACTTC. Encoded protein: CASSLVFLGYQETQYF.

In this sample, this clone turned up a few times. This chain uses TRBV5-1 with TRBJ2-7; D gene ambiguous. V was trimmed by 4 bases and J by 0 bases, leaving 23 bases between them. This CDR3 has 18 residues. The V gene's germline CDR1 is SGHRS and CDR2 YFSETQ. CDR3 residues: CASSPPPGRLTSSYEQYF. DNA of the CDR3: TGCGCCAGCAGCCCCCCTCCAGGCCGGCTTACATCCTCCTACGAGCAGTACTTC.

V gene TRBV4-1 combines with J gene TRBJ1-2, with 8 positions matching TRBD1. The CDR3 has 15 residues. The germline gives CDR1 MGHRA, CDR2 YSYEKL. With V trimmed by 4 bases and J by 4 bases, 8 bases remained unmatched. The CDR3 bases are TGCGCCAGCAGCCTGCCGGACAGGGTCGTCTATGGCTACACCTTC. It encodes CASSLPDRVVYGYTF.

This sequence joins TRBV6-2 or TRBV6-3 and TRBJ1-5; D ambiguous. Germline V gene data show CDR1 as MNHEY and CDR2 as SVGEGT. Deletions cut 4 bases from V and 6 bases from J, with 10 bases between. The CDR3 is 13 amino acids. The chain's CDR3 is CASSWTGGQPQHF. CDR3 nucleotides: TGTGCCAGCAGTTGGACTGGAGGTCAGCCCCAGCATTTT.

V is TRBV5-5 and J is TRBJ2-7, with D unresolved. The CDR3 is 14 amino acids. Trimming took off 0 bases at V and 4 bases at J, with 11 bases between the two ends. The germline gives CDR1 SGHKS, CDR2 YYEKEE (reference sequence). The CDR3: CASSLGANSYEQYF. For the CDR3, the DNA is TGTGCCAGCAGCTTGGGGGCAAATTCTTACGAGCAGTACTTC. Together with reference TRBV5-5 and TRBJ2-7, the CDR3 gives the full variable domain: DAGVTQSPTHLIKTRGQQVTLRCSPISGHKSVSWYQQVLGQGPQFIFQYYEKEERGRGNFPDRFSARQFPNYSSELNVNALLLGDSALYLCASSLGANSYEQYFGPGTRLTVT.

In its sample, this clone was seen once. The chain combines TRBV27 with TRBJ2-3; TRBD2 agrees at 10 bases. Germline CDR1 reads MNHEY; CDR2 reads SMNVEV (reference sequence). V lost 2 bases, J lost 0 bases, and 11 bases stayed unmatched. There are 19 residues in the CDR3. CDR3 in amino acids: CASSLRSGRGTPSTDTQYF. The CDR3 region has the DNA TGTGCCAGCAGTTTAAGGAGCGGGAGGGGAACTCCTAGCACAGATACGCAGTATTTT.